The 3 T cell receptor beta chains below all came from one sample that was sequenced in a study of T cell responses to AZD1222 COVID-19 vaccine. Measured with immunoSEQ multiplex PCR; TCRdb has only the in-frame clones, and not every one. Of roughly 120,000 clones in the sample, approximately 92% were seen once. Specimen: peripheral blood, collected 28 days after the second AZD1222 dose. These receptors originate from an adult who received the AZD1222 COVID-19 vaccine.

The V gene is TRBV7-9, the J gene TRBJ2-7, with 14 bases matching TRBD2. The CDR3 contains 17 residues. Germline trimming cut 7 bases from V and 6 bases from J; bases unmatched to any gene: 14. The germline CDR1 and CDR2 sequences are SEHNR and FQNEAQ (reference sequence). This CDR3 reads CASKMDPGTSGSGEQYF. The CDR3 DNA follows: TGTGCCAGCAAAATGGACCCCGGGACTAGCGGGAGTGGCGAGCAGTACTTC.

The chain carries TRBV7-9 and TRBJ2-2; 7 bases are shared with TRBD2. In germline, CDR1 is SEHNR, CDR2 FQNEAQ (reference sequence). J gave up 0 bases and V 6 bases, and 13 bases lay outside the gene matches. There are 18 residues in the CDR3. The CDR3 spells CASRGTSGVASNTGELFF. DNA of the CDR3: TGTGCCAGCAGAGGGACGAGCGGGGTAGCCTCGAACACCGGGGAGCTGTTTTTT.

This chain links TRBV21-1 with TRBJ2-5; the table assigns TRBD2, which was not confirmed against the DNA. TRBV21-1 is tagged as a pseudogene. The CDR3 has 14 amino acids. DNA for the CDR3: TGTGCCAGCAGCGTGGGGGGGCGAAGAGAGACCCAGTACTTC. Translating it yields CASSVGGRRETQYF.